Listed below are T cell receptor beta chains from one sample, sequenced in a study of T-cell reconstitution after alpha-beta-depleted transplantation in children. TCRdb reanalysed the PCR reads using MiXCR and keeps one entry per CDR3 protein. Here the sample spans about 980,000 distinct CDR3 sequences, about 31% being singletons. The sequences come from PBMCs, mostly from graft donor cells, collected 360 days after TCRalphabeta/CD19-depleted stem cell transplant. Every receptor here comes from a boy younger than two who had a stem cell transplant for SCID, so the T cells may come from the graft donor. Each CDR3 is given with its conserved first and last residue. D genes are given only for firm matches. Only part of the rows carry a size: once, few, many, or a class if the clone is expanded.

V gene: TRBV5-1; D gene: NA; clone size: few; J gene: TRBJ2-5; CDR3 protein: CASSSGPLGETQYF; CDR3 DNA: TGCGCCAGCAGTTCGGGGCCGTTGGGGGAGACCCAGTACTTC
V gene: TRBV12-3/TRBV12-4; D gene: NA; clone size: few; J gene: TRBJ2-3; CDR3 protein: CASSPVGLSDTQYF; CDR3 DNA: TGTGCCAGCAGCCCCGTGGGGCTTTCCGATACGCAGTATTTT
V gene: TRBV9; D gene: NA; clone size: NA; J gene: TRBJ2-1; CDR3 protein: CASSVEVAGTNEQFF; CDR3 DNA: TGTGCCAGCAGCGTAGAAGTGGCCGGTACCAATGAGCAGTTCTTC
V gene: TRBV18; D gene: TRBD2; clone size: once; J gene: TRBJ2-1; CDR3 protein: CASSRTSGGAGSYNEQFF; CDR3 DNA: TGTGCCAGCTCACGGACTAGCGGGGGGGCCGGGTCCTACAATGAGCAGTTCTTC
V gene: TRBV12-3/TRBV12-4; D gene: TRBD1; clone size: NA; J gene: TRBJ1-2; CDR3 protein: CASSGRGPNYGYTF; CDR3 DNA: TGTGCCAGCAGTGGCAGGGGGCCTAACTATGGCTACACCTTC
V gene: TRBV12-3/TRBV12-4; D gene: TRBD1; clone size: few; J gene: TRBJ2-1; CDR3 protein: CASSQSGTVYNEQFF; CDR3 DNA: TGTGCCAGCAGTCAATCCGGGACAGTCTACAATGAGCAGTTCTTC
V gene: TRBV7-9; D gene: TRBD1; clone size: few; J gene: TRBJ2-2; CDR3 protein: CASSFGQGTLNTGELFF; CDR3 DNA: TGTGCCAGCAGCTTCGGACAGGGGACACTCAACACCGGGGAGCTGTTTTTT
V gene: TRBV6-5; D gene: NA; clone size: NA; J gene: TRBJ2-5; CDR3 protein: CASSYDLHGLRWTQYF; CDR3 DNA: TGTGCCAGCAGTTACGATCTACATGGCCTTCGGTGGACCCAGTACTTC
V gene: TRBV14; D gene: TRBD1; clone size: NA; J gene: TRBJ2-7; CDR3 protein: CASSQEDPRTGKRCEQYF; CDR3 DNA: TGTGCCAGCAGCCAAGAAGATCCCCGGACAGGAAAGAGGTGCGAGCAGTACTTC
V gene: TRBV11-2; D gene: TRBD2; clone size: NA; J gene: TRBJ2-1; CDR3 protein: CASSLVRASGALGEQFF; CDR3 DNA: TGTGCCAGCAGCTTAGTTCGGGCTAGCGGGGCGCTCGGGGAGCAGTTCTTC
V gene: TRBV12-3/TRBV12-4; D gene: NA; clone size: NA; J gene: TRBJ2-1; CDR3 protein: CASEGNEQFF; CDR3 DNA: TGTGCCTCCGAAGGGAATGAGCAGTTCTTC
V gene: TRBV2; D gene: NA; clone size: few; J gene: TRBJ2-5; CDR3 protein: CASSGDRDRSQETQYF; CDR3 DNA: TGTGCCAGCAGTGGGGATAGGGACCGCTCCCAAGAGACCCAGTACTTC
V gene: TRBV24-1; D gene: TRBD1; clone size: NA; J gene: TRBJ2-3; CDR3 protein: CATSDFKWDRGLADTQYF; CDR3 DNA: TGTGCCACCAGTGATTTCAAATGGGACAGGGGTTTGGCAGATACGCAGTATTTT
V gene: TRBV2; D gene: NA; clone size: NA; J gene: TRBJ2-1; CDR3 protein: CASRADSWPYNEQFF; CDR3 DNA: TGTGCCAGCAGAGCGGACTCTTGGCCCTACAATGAGCAGTTCTTC
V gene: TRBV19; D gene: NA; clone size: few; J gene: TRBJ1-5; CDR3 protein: CASSKGNGNQPQHF; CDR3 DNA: TGTGCCAGTAGTAAGGGCAACGGCAATCAGCCCCAGCATTTT
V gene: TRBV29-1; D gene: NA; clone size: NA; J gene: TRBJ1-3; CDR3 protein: CSVVTPKEGNTIYF; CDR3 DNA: TGCAGCGTTGTTACCCCAAAGGAGGGAAACACCATATATTTT
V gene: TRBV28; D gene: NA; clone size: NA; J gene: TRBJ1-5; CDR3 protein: CASSSGLTRGNQPQHF; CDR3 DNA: TGTGCCAGCAGCTCGGGCCTGACTAGGGGCAATCAGCCCCAGCATTTT
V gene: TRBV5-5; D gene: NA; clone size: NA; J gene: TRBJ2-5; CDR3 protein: CASSNARSGLMTTTQYF; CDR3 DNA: TGTGCCAGCAGCAACGCGCGGTCGGGACTGATGACAACGACCCAGTACTTC
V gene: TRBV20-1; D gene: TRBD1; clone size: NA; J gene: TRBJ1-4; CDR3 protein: CSATSWDRVNEKLFF; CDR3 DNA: TGCAGTGCTACGAGCTGGGACAGGGTAAACGAAAAACTGTTTTTT
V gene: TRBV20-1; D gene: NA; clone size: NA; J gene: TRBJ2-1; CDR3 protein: CSVRGTPKGANEQFF; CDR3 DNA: TGCAGTGTGAGGGGCACTCCCAAGGGAGCCAATGAGCAGTTCTTC
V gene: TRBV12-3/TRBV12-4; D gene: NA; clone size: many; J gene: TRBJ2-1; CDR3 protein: CASSFGGGPYNEQFF; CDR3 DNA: TGTGCCAGCAGTTTCGGGGGAGGCCCCTACAATGAGCAGTTCTTC
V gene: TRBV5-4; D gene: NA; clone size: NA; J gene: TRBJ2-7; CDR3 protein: CASSLDGKNTGTPKSYEQYF; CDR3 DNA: TGTGCCAGCAGCTTGGATGGCAAAAATACCGGGACACCTAAATCCTACGAGCAGTACTTC
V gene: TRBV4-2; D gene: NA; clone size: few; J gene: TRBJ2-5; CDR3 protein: CASSRPPETQYF; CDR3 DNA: TGTGCCAGCAGCCGCCCCCCGGAGACCCAGTACTTC
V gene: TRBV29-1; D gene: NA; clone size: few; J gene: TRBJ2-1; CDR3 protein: CSVDDWQDKYNEQFF; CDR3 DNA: TGCAGCGTTGACGATTGGCAGGACAAGTACAATGAGCAGTTCTTC
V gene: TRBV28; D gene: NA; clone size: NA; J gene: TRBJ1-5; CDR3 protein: CAGTSGAQPQHF; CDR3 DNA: TGTGCCGGCACGTCGGGGGCTCAGCCCCAGCATTTT
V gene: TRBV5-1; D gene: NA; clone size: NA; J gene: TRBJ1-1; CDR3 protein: CASSFLVLDTEAFF; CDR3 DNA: TGCGCCAGCAGCTTTTTGGTGTTGGACACTGAAGCTTTCTTT
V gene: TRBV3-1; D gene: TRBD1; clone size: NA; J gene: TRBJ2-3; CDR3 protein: CASSQELGQGPSTDTQYF; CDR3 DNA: TGTGCCAGCAGCCAAGAGTTGGGACAGGGCCCGAGCACAGATACGCAGTATTTT
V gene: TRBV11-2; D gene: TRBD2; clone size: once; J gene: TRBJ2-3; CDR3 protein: CASSLGSLAGDPEDTQYF; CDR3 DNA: TGTGCCAGCAGCTTAGGGTCCCTAGCGGGGGATCCGGAAGATACGCAGTATTTT